This T cell receptor beta chain derives from a study of T cells after yellow fever vaccination. The study, taken as a whole, reports: Abundant clonotypes (contaminants from the bulk population) could be present in FACS-sorted repertoires. A large majority of primary-vaccination clones showed up again after the booster (about 97% CD4, about 90% CD8).

This clonotype has a handful of counts. As yet, its antigen is unknown. TCRdb called the 5' RACE reads again in MiXCR, with one record for every CDR3 protein. This sample has approximately 580,000 distinct CDR3 sequences; about a sixth occur once, and the top ten carry 17%. Germline-derived CDR1 and CDR2 are MGHRA and YSYEKL. The CDR3 has 16 residues. V lost 0 bases and J lost 9, with 15 bases in between. This receptor was obtained from a man between 18 and 29 years old who received the YFV17D yellow fever vaccine. The material was PBMCs, obtained more than 4 days after the first yellow fever vaccination. J is TRBJ1-6 and V is TRBV4-1; tentatively, D is TRBD1 (5 bases). CDR3 amino acids: CASSQEDRTGRSPLHF. The CDR3, as DNA: TGCGCCAGCAGCCAAGAAGATCGCACGGGGCGTTCACCCCTCCACTTT.